These 12 T cell receptor beta chains originate from one sample sequenced in a study of T cells in Graves' hyperthyroidism and ophthalmopathy (dated by TCRdb to between 2018 and 2021). Library preparation was by multiplex PCR. This sample was sequenced with an Illumina HiSeq 2000. TCR beta CDR3 regions were amplified from RNA transcripts. For the first round of RT-PCR on the TCR CDR3, the HTBI primer set was used together with the Qiagen OneStep RT-PCR kit. The raw public reads went through TCRdb reprocessing: fastp at Q25, MiXCR clone calling, in-frame beta chains kept. Records with the same CDR3 protein are collapsed into one entry carrying the most frequent genes and DNA. The sample table shows about 100,000 distinct CDR3 sequences, and 15% to 20% are seen once. In total, the top ten clones hold around two fifths of the sample. The sample comprised blood. Source of these receptors: a woman between 50 and 59 years old with Graves' hyperthyroidism.

The table lists this clonotype with many counts. The rearrangement uses TRBV15 and TRBJ1-2; D may be TRBD1 (5 bases). Per the germline V gene, CDR1 is LNHNV and CDR2 is YYDKDF (reference sequence). The V end was cut by 0 bases, the J end by 4 bases, with 9 bases between. The CDR3 runs 14 residues. CDR3 sequence: CATSRDIGGYGYTF. The DNA of the CDR3 is TGTGCCACCAGCAGAGATATCGGGGGCTATGGCTACACCTTC. The full variable domain, rest sourced from reference TRBV15 and TRBJ1-2, is DAMVIQNPRYQVTQFGKPVTLSCSQTLNHNVMYWYQQKSSQAPKLLFHYYDKDFNNEADTPDNFQSRRPNTSFCFLDIRSPGLGDTAMYLCATSRDIGGYGYTFGSGTRLTVV.

This clonotype was counted at least ten times. The V gene is TRBV28, the J gene TRBJ1-1; D is perhaps TRBD1 (5 bases). The CDR3 consists of 15 residues. Germline CDR1 is MDHEN and CDR2 is SYDVKM. Trimming took 6 bases from V and 7 from J, leaving 21 bases between them. The CDR3 region is CASRPGPGLTYEAFF. CDR3 DNA sequence: TGTGCCAGCAGGCCTGGACCAGGGCTTACCTATGAAGCTTTCTTT. Full variable domain (remainder filled in from reference TRBV28 and TRBJ1-1): DVKVTQSSRYLVKRTGEKVFLECVQDMDHENMFWYRQDPGLGLRLIYFSYDVKMKEKGDIPEGYSVSREKKERFSLILESASTNQTSMYLCASRPGPGLTYEAFFGQGTRLTVV.

The rearrangement joins TRBV29-1 to TRBJ2-3; the match to TRBD2 covers 9 bases. Germline V gene sequence: CDR1 SQVTM, CDR2 ANQGSEA. This CDR3 region has 13 residues. V trimming: 7 bases; J trimming: 3 bases; junction bases outside the gene matches: 5. The CDR3 bases are TGCAGCGCCTATGGACTAGCGACAGATACGCAGTATTTT. Protein product: CSAYGLATDTQYF.

This clonotype occurred many times. The chain is built from TRBV4-1 and TRBJ2-3, with D possibly being TRBD1 (5 bases). The CDR3 covers 17 residues. Looked up from germline, CDR1 is MGHRA and CDR2 is YSYEKL. V was pared by 0 bases and J by 10 bases, with 23 bases between. CDR3 DNA sequence: TGCGCCAGCAGCCAAGACTTGGGGCCCAGTTCCGGATCGGCGCAGTATTTT. Translating it yields CASSQDLGPSSGSAQYF.

This clonotype was seen repeatedly, ten times or more. V usage is TRBV14 and J usage is TRBJ2-1, with D uncertain. CDR1 is SGHDN, CDR2 FVKESK, per germline. CDR3 length: 12 amino acids. V lost 3 bases to trimming and J lost 3 bases, with 3 bases between them. The CDR3 sequence: CASSHGYNEQFF. CDR3 in DNA: TGTGCCAGCAGCCACGGCTACAATGAGCAGTTCTTC.

This clonotype was counted ten times or more. The rearrangement uses TRBV7-9 and TRBJ2-7, with D hard to call. Germline V gene lookup returns CDR1 SEHNR and CDR2 FQNEAQ (reference sequence). Trimming left V 3 bases short and J 6 bases short, with 12 bases between. The length of the CDR3 is 13 residues. DNA for the CDR3: TGTGCCAGCAGCTTGGGTAGTGGCGGCGAGCAGTACGTC. This translates into CASSLGSGGEQYV.

This clonotype occurred a few times. This sequence joins TRBV29-1 and TRBJ2-7; D gene uncertain. The CDR3 is 11 residues long. Per germline, CDR1 SQVTM and CDR2 ANQGSEA. Between the trimmed V and J ends, which lost 2 bases and 5 bases, there was a span of 7 bases. CDR3: CSVEKRDEQYF. The CDR3, as DNA: TGCAGCGTTGAAAAAAGGGACGAGCAGTACTTC.

This clonotype has only a few counts. V and J are TRBV27 and TRBJ2-7; perhaps TRBD1 as D (5 bases). CDR3 length: 12 amino acids. The ends were cut back, 3 bases at V and 3 bases at J, with 6 bases in the middle. Germline V gene data show CDR1 as MNHEY and CDR2 as SMNVEV (reference sequence). The CDR3 DNA reads TGTGCCAGCAGTTTTAGGGGCTACGAGCAGTACTTC. This gives the protein CASSFRGYEQYF.

This clonotype has at least ten counts. This chain uses TRBV5-5 with TRBJ2-3; a weak D match, TRBD1 (5 bases). The CDR3 consists of 16 residues. Trimming took 0 bases from V and 4 from J, leaving 15 bases between them. Germline V gene lookup returns CDR1 SGHKS and CDR2 YYEKEE (reference sequence). The CDR3 here is CASSLEGHSLADTQYF. The CDR3, as DNA: TGTGCCAGCAGCTTGGAGGGGCATTCTTTGGCAGATACGCAGTATTTT.

This clonotype was seen at least ten times. The chain recombines TRBV24-1 with TRBJ2-1; D remains unclear. CDR1 KGHDR and CDR2 SFDVKD come from the germline V gene. Trimming cost V 6 bases and J 6 bases, with 8 bases left between them. The CDR3 is 12 amino acids. CDR3 in amino acids: CATSLVGNEQFF. The CDR3 DNA sequence: TGTGCCACCAGTCTAGTAGGCAATGAGCAGTTCTTC.

This chain connects TRBV28 to TRBJ2-1; 7 positions match TRBD2. Losses at the gene ends were 5 bases for V and 5 bases for J; bases not matched to a gene: 15. The CDR3 contains 17 residues. The germline CDR1 and CDR2 sequences are MDHEN and SYDVKM. The CDR3: CASSPSFGRENNNEQFF. CDR3 nucleotides: TGTGCCAGCAGTCCCTCCTTCGGGCGGGAGAATAACAATGAGCAGTTCTTC.

This clonotype has just a few counts. This chain links TRBV10-2 with TRBJ1-6; maybe TRBD1 (5 bases). Germline CDR1 and CDR2: WSHSY and SAAADI. This CDR3 is built from 15 residues. The V end was cut by 8 bases, the J end by 9 bases, with 20 bases between. The CDR3 DNA follows: TGCGCCAGCTGGGGGGGACTTACCCGCGCTTCACCCCTCCACTTT. It is translated as CASWGGLTRASPLHF.